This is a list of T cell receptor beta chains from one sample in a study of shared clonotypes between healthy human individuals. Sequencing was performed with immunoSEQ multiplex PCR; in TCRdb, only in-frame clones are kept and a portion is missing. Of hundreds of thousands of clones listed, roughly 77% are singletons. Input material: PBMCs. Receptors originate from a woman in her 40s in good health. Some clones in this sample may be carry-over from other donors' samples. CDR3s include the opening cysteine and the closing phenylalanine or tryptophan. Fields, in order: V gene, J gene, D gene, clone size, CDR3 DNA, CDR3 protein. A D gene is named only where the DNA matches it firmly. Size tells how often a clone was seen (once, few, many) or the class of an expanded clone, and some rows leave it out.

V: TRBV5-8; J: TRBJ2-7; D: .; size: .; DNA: TGTGCCAGCAGCTCGCTCGACAGAGACGGCGGGGAGCAGTACTTC; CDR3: CASSSLDRDGGEQYF
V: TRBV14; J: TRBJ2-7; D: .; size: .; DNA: TGTGCCAGCAGCCAAGCGCTCCTCACGGGAGAGCAGTACTTC; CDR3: CASSQALLTGEQYF
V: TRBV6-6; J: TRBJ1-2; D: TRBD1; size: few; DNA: TGTGCCAGCAGTTCTATAGACAGGGCCTATGGCTACACCTTC; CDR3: CASSSIDRAYGYTF
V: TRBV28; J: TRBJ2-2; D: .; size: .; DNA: TGTGCCAGCAGGGGACCGGCGAACACCGGGGAGCTGTTTTTT; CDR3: CASRGPANTGELFF
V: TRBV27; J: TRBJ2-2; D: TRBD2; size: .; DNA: TGTGCCAGCAGTTCCCGTGGACTAGCGGGATGGACCGGGGAGCTGTTTTTT; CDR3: CASSSRGLAGWTGELFF
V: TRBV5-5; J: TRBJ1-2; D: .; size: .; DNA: TGTGCCAGCAGCTTGGAGGTTGGCTACACCTTC; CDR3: CASSLEVGYTF
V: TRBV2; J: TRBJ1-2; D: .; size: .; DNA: TGTGCCAGCTCAGAGGGAGGATATGGCTACACCTTC; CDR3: CASSEGGYGYTF
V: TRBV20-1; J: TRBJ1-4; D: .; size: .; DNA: TGCAGTGCCCCCCTGGATGAAAAACTGTTTTTT; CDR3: CSAPLDEKLFF
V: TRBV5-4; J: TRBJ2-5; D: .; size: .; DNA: TGTGCCAGCAGGAACCAAGAGACCCAGTACTTC; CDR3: CASRNQETQYF
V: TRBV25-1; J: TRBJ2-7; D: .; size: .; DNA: TGTGCCAGCAGCAAACTGCTAACAGAACCCGGTCTCTACGAGCAGTACTTC; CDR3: CASSKLLTEPGLYEQYF
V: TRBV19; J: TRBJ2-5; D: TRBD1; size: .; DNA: TGTGCCACCAGACAGGGCACTAGGGAGACCCAGTACTTC; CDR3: CATRQGTRETQYF
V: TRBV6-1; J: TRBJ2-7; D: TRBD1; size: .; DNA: TGTGCCAGCAGTAAAGCTACAGGGGGCAATTCCTACGAGCAGTACTTC; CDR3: CASSKATGGNSYEQYF
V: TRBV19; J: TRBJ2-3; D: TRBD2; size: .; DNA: TGTGCCAGTAGTATAGAAACTAGCGGTTACACAGATACGCAGTATTTT; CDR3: CASSIETSGYTDTQYF
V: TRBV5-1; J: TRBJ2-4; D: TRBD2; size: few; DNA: TGCGCCAGCAGCTTGGAACTAGCGGGAATGAAAAACATTCAGTACTTC; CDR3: CASSLELAGMKNIQYF
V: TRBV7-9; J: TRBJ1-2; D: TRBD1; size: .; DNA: TGTGCCAGCAGCTTAGGAGGGGGCGCATATGGCTACACCTTC; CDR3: CASSLGGGAYGYTF
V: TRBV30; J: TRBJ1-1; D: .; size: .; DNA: TGTGCCTGGAGTACACAAACAGGGAAGACTGAAGCTTTCTTT; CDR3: CAWSTQTGKTEAFF
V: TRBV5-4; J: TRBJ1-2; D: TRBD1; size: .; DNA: TGTGCCAGCAGCTCCAAGGCACAGGGGGCGAACTATGGCTACACCTTC; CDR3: CASSSKAQGANYGYTF
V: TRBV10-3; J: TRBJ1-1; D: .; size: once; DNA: TGTGCCATCAGTGAGGGCGGCTATGGGAGAGCTTTCTTT; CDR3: CAISEGGYGRAFF
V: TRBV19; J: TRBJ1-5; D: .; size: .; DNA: TGTGCCAGTAGTGTCACAGGGAACGCCCAGCCCCAGCATTTT; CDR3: CASSVTGNAQPQHF
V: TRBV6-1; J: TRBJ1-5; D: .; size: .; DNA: TGTGCCAGCAGCCAGGGGTCCGATCAGCCCCAGCATTTT; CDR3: CASSQGSDQPQHF
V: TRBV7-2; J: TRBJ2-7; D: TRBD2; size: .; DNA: TGTGCCAGCAGTTGGGGACTAAACTCCTACGAGCAGTACTTC; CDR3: CASSWGLNSYEQYF
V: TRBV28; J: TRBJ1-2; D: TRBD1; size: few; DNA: TGTGCCAGCAGCACACGCTTTACAGGGGACACCTATGGCTACACCTTC; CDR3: CASSTRFTGDTYGYTF
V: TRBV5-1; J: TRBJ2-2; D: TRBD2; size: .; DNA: TGCGCCAGCAGCGCTAGCGGCCGTGCGAACACCGGGGAGCTGTTTTTT; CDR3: CASSASGRANTGELFF
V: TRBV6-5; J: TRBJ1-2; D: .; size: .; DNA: TGTGCCAGCAGTCTACTAACGACCGCTGTCTATGGCTACACCTTC; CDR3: CASSLLTTAVYGYTF
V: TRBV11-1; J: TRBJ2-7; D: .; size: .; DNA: TGTGCCAGCAGCTCGCCCCTGGTGGGGCAACAGTACGAGCAGTACTTC; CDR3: CASSSPLVGQQYEQYF
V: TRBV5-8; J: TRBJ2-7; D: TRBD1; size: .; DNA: TGTGCCAGCAGCGCTAGGTACAGGGGGACCTACGAGCAGTACTTC; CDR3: CASSARYRGTYEQYF
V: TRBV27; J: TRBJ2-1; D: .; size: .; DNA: TGTGCCAGCAGGATGGGAAGGGGGGGGAATGAGCAGTTCTTC; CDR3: CASRMGRGGNEQFF
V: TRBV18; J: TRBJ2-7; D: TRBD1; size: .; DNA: TGTGCCAGCTCACCGGGACAGGGGGGACTCGAGCAGTACTTC; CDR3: CASSPGQGGLEQYF
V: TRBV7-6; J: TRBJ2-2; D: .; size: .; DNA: TGTGCCAGCAGCTTAGCGGGGAGTGGGTCCGGGGAGCTGTTTTTT; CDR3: CASSLAGSGSGELFF
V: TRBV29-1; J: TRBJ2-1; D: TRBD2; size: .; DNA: TGCAGCGTTGAAGTAGACGCTAGCGGGACCGGCAATGAGCAGTTCTTC; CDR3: CSVEVDASGTGNEQFF
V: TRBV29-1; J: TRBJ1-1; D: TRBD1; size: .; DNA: TGCAGCGTTGAGGGACAGGTGAACACTGAAGCTTTCTTT; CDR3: CSVEGQVNTEAFF
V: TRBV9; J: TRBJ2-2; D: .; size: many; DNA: TGTGCCAGCAGCGTAGTCGGAGACACCGGGGAGCTGTTTTTT; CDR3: CASSVVGDTGELFF
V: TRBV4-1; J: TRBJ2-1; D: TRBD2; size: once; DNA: TGCGCCAGCAGCCAAGGCGCTAGCGGGGGGAATGAGCAGTTCTTC; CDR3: CASSQGASGGNEQFF
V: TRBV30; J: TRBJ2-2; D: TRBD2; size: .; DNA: TGTGCCTGGAGTGACCGGACTAGCGGGAACACCGGGGAGCTGTTTTTT; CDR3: CAWSDRTSGNTGELFF
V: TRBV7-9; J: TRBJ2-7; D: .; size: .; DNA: TGTGCCAGCAGCCCCCGGGACTTCACCTACGAGCAGTACTTC; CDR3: CASSPRDFTYEQYF
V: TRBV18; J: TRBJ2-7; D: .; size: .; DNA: TGTGCCAGCTCACCACCGGGACACGGCGGCTCCTACGAGCAGTACTTC; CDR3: CASSPPGHGGSYEQYF
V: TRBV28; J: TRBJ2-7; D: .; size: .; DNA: TGTGCCAGCAGTATCTTGTCGGGCGAGCAGTACTTC; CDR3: CASSILSGEQYF
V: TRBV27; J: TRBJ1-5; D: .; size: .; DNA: TGTGCCAGCAGTCCGACTAGCAATCAGCCCCAGCATTTT; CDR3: CASSPTSNQPQHF
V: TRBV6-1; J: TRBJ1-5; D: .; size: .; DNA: TGTGCCAGCAGTGGGGCGGAAAATCAGCCCCAGCATTTT; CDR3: CASSGAENQPQHF
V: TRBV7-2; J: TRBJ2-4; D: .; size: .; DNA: TGTGCCAGCAGCAGGGATCGGCAGACCAAAAACATTCAGTACTTC; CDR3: CASSRDRQTKNIQYF
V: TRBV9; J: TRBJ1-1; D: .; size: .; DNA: TGTGCCAGCAGCCGGGGCCTGGCTGAAGCTTTCTTT; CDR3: CASSRGLAEAFF
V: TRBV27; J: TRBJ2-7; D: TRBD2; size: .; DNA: TGTGCCAGCAGTCCCGGGACTAGCGGGAGGATCGAGCAGTACTTC; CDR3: CASSPGTSGRIEQYF
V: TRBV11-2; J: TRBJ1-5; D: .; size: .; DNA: TGTGCCAGCAGCCTTGGCCGGGGCTCAGGTCAGCCCCAGCATTTT; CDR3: CASSLGRGSGQPQHF
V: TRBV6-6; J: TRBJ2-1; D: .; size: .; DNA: TGTGCCAGCAGTTCCACTAGCATGGATGAGCAGTTCTTC; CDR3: CASSSTSMDEQFF
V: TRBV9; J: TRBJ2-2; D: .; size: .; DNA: TGTGCCAGCAGCGTAGCCGGAGGAACGGGAGAACCCACCGGGGAGCTGTTTTTT; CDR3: CASSVAGGTGEPTGELFF
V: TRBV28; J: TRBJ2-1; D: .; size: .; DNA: TGTGCCAGCAGTTCCACCTTGGATCCTACCAGGGAGCAGTTCTTC; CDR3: CASSSTLDPTREQFF
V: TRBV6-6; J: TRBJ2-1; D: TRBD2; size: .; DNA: TGTGCCAGCAGTCACCCGGGACTAGCGGTTGACAATGAGCAGTTCTTC; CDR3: CASSHPGLAVDNEQFF
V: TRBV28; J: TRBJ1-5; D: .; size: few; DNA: TGTGCCAGCAGCCGGACGGTAAATCAGCCCCAGCATTTT; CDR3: CASSRTVNQPQHF
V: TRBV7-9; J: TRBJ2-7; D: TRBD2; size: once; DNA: TGTGCCAGCAGCCAACCCACTAGCGGTGCCTACGAGCAGTACTTC; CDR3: CASSQPTSGAYEQYF
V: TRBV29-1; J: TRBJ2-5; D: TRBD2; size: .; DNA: TGCAGCGTCGAAGGGACTAGCGGGAGTTCGCAGTACTTC; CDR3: CSVEGTSGSSQYF
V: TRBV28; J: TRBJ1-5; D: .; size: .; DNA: TGTGCCAGCAGCCTCGACAGGAGTCTGGTTCAGCCCCAGCATTTT; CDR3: CASSLDRSLVQPQHF
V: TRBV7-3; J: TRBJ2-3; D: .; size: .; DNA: TGTGCCAGCAGCGTACTCGGTGGGCAGGGTCCAGATACGCAGTATTTT; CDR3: CASSVLGGQGPDTQYF
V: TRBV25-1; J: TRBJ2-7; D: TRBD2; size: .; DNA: TGTGCCAGCAAGTGGGCGGGAGGAGAGCAGTACTTC; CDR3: CASKWAGGEQYF